A single sample gave rise to the 21 T cell receptor beta chains below, sequenced in a study of T-cell reconstitution after alpha-beta-depleted transplantation in children. Researchers prepared the TCRbeta library using unique molecular identifiers, the study reports. MiXCR was run by TCRdb on the PCR reads, yielding one entry per CDR3 protein. Among some 240,000 distinct CDR3 sequences listed, 9.7% were seen once. The starting material was PBMCs from the stem cell graft donor, obtained from the stem cell graft. Receptor source: a human donor who donated a stem cell graft to a child with SCID.

Ten or more counts support this clonotype. The chain links TRBV27 to TRBJ2-1; 8 nucleotides agree with TRBD2. The CDR3 loop spans 14 amino acids. After removal of 6 bases from V and 2 bases from J, the junction contained 3 bases not matched to a gene. The germline V gene has CDR1 MNHEY and CDR2 SMNVEV (reference sequence). CDR3 sequence (DNA): TGTGCCAGCAGGCTCGGGGGGGCCTACAATGAGCAGTTCTTC. Amino acids: CASRLGGAYNEQFF.

The genes are TRBV29-1 and TRBJ2-5; TRBD2 might be the D (6 bases). Trimming left V 6 bases short and J 9 bases short, with 8 bases between. Germline CDR1 and CDR2: SQVTM and ANQGSEA. The CDR3 consists of 9 residues. CDR3 nucleotide sequence: TGCAGCGTAGGGGAGGCCCAGTACTTC. This codes for CSVGEAQYF.

The table lists this clonotype with many counts. This sequence joins TRBV12-3 or TRBV12-4 and TRBJ1-1; a possible D gene is TRBD1 (5 bases). This CDR3 region has 14 residues. V was clipped by 5 bases and J by 5 bases, with 15 bases between them. The CDR3: CASSPREGRTEAFF. Written as DNA, the CDR3 is TGTGCCAGCAGTCCCCGTGAGGGGAGGACTGAAGCTTTCTTT.

This clonotype was seen only once. The chain is built from TRBV12-3 or TRBV12-4 and TRBJ1-1; D is unresolved. This CDR3 is built from 14 residues. V lost 4 bases and J lost 1, with 10 bases in between. The DNA for the CDR3 is TGTGCCAGCAGTTCGCAGGAAAGGAACACTGAAGCTTTCTTT. Its protein product is CASSSQERNTEAFF.

In its sample, this clonotype was seen many times. The chain couples TRBV12-3 or TRBV12-4 to TRBJ2-1; D may be TRBD1 or TRBD2 (5 bases each). Trimming left V 4 bases short and J 5 bases short, with 15 bases between. The CDR3 contains 15 residues. CDR3 nucleotide sequence: TGTGCCAGCAGTTCAACCGGGACGCATAACAATGAGCAGTTCTTC. Protein product: CASSSTGTHNNEQFF.

This clonotype was detected ten times or more. The gene calls are TRBV5-6 and TRBJ1-1; TRBD1 matches at 7 bases. Germline loops: CDR1 SGHDT, CDR2 YYEEEE. The V segment lost 4 bases and the J segment 7 bases; nucleotides outside the gene matches: 7. The CDR3 runs to 13 residues. This CDR3 reads CASSLGTAVEAFF. The DNA for the CDR3 is TGTGCCAGCAGCCTTGGGACAGCGGTTGAAGCTTTCTTT. Complete variable domain (other parts from reference TRBV5-6 and TRBJ1-1): DAGVTQSPTHLIKTRGQQVTLRCSPKSGHDTVSWYQQALGQGPQFIFQYYEEEERQRGNFPDRFSGHQFPNYSSELNVNALLLGDSALYLCASSLGTAVEAFFGQGTRLTVV.

As to this clonotype: Given a much more abundant clone one base away, this may be a read error. The V gene is TRBV5-6, the J gene TRBJ1-1, with TRBD1 as a possible D gene (5 bases). The CDR3 sequence is 18 residues long. Germline values: CDR1 SGHDT, CDR2 YYEEEE. CDR3 sequence (DNA): TGTGCCAGCAGTCCCACTGGGGGAACTCACAAGGAGAACACTGTAGCTTTCTTT. Amino acids: CASSPTGGTHKENTVAFF.

The chain combines TRBV4-2 with TRBJ2-2; tentative D call: TRBD1 (5 bases). Germline-derived CDR1 and CDR2 are LGHNA and YNFKEQ. This CDR3 has 16 residues. V lost 0 bases, J lost 3 bases, and 11 bases lay in between. The CDR3 region has the DNA TGTGCCAGCAGCCAAGATCTGGGGCTCGACACCGGGGAGCTGTTTTTT. Amino acid sequence: CASSQDLGLDTGELFF.

This clonotype came up many times. The V and J genes are TRBV12-3 or TRBV12-4 and TRBJ1-3; no reliable D call. Trimming removed 5 bases at V and 1 base at J, with 18 bases between. The CDR3 totals 17 residues. Here the CDR3 reads CASSPTRRRQSGNTIYF. CDR3 sequence (DNA): TGTGCCAGCAGTCCCACACGGAGAAGGCAGTCTGGAAACACCATATATTTT.

This clonotype came up once. The chain has TRBV12-3 or TRBV12-4 and TRBJ1-1; 7 bases are a match to TRBD1. CDR3 size: 15 residues. Trimming took 6 bases from V and 1 from J; bases not matched to a gene: 8. The CDR3 DNA reads as TGTGCCAGCAGCTCAAATTACAGGGGGAACACTGAAGCTTTCTTT. Protein product: CASSSNYRGNTEAFF.

This clonotype was recorded many times. The V gene is TRBV5-5, the J gene TRBJ1-3; D perhaps matches TRBD1 (5 bases). V was pared by 2 bases and J by 0 bases, with 9 bases between. Germline V lookup: CDR1 SGHKS, CDR2 YYEKEE (reference sequence). The CDR3 runs 15 residues. This CDR3 is CASSFDSRSGNTIYF. CDR3 nucleotide sequence: TGTGCCAGCAGCTTTGACAGTCGCTCTGGAAACACCATATATTTT.

This clonotype was detected many times. The chain couples TRBV12-3 or TRBV12-4 to TRBJ1-3; D is unclear. Deletions cut 3 bases from V and 0 bases from J, with 6 bases between. The CDR3 loop spans 14 amino acids. The CDR3 here is CASSLVGSGNTIYF. The CDR3 DNA reads as TGTGCCAGCAGTTTGGTGGGCTCTGGAAACACCATATATTTT.

Ten or more counts support this clonotype. V and J are TRBV7-3 and TRBJ2-1; 7 bases match TRBD1. The CDR3 totals 12 residues. Germline CDR1 SGHTA, CDR2 FQGTGA. V lost 3 bases, J lost 12 bases, and 5 bases stayed unmatched. The CDR3 region has the DNA TGTGCCAGCAGCTTTCTACAGGGGTCGCAGTTCTTC. Translation gives CASSFLQGSQFF.

This clonotype was observed at least ten times. V and J are TRBV12-3 or TRBV12-4 and TRBJ1-2, with 12 nucleotides matching TRBD1. The length of the CDR3 is 15 residues. With V trimmed by 6 bases and J by 4 bases, 6 bases remained unmatched. This CDR3 is CASRGQGATRYGYTF. CDR3 bases: TGTGCCAGCAGGGGACAGGGGGCGACCCGCTATGGCTACACCTTC.

There are many counts of this clonotype. The chain couples TRBV15 to TRBJ2-1; D gene uncertain. The germline CDR1 and CDR2 sequences are LNHNV and YYDKDF (reference sequence). This CDR3 region has 15 residues. Trimming removed 0 bases from V and 4 bases from J, with 10 bases in between. For the CDR3, the DNA is TGTGCCACCAGCAGAGATTCGTCGGGTTACAATGAGCAGTTCTTC. Protein sequence: CATSRDSSGYNEQFF. Using reference TRBV15 and TRBJ2-1 for the parts outside the CDR3, the full variable domain is DAMVIQNPRYQVTQFGKPVTLSCSQTLNHNVMYWYQQKSSQAPKLLFHYYDKDFNNEADTPDNFQSRRPNTSFCFLDIRSPGLGDTAMYLCATSRDSSGYNEQFFGPGTRLTVL.

This clonotype came up many times. The chain has TRBV20-1 and TRBJ1-1; D might be TRBD1 (5 bases). Germline CDR1 is DFQATT and CDR2 is SNEGSKA (reference sequence). Trimming stripped 7 bases from V and 5 bases from J, with 11 bases between. The CDR3 loop spans 11 amino acids. The CDR3 region is CSETGRTEAFF. The DNA for the CDR3 is TGCAGTGAAACGGGACGTACTGAAGCTTTCTTT.

This clonotype was detected ten times or more. This rearrangement joins TRBV18 to TRBJ2-3; 10 positions match TRBD2. Losses at the gene ends were 2 bases for V and 2 bases for J; bases not matched to a gene: 7. This CDR3 is 17 amino acids long. The V gene's germline CDR1 is KGHSH and CDR2 LQKENI. CDR3 residues: CASSPMALAGVTDTQYF. The CDR3 DNA is TGTGCCAGCTCACCAATGGCCCTAGCGGGAGTCACAGATACGCAGTATTTT.

This clonotype was counted ten times or more. The chain uses TRBV10-3 and TRBJ2-3; a weak D match, TRBD1 (5 bases). Germline loops: CDR1 ENHRY, CDR2 SYGVKD. The V and J ends lost 4 bases and 2 bases respectively, with 13 bases between them. There are 15 residues in the CDR3. Here the CDR3 DNA reads TGTGCCATCAGTGGACAGCCAAAAGACACAGATACGCAGTATTTT. The encoded protein is CAISGQPKDTDTQYF.

J is TRBJ2-7 and V is TRBV20-1; D remains unclear. Germline assignment: CDR1 DFQATT and CDR2 SNEGSKA (reference sequence). The V and J ends lost 5 bases and 7 bases respectively, with 18 bases between them. The CDR3 covers 13 residues. The CDR3 DNA reads as TGCAGTGCTCAGCAGGCTGTGGATACTGAGCAGTACTTC. This translates into CSAQQAVDTEQYF.

The table lists this clonotype with a few counts. V and J are TRBV7-2 and TRBJ2-6, with D perhaps matching TRBD1 or TRBD2 (6 bases each). CDR1 is SGHTA, CDR2 FQGNSA, per germline. This CDR3 comprises 20 residues. Trimming shortened V by 5 bases and J by 1 base, and 24 bases separated the two germline ends. The CDR3 spells CASSPRDKKIGSSGANVLTF. CDR3 DNA: TGTGCCAGCAGCCCCCGGGACAAAAAAATCGGGAGTTCTGGGGCCAACGTCCTGACTTTC.

This clonotype occurred a few times. J is TRBJ2-2 and V is TRBV9; 8 bases line up with TRBD2. This CDR3 is 18 amino acids long. After removal of 3 bases from V and 1 base from J, the junction contained 11 bases not matched to a gene. The V gene's germline CDR1 is SGDLS and CDR2 YYNGEE. CDR3 bases: TGTGCCAGCAGCGCCCGCGGGGTAGCGGGGCGGAACACCGGGGAGCTGTTTTTT. Translated: CASSARGVAGRNTGELFF.